These 8 T cell receptor beta chains came from one sample sequenced in a study of shared clonotypes between healthy human individuals. The method was immunoSEQ multiplex PCR; TCRdb's version includes in-frame clones alone and lacks a portion of them. The sample carries 950,000 to 1,100,000 clones, around 76% recorded once. Source material: memory CD4+ T cells sorted from blood. Subset specified: CD45RA-negative fraction. These receptors were collected from a man between 18 and 35 years old in good health.

The chain links TRBV6-5 to TRBJ2-7; unclear D gene. Germline V CDR1 and CDR2: MNHEY, SVGAGI. The CDR3 sequence is 14 residues long. Trimming cost V 6 bases and J 1 base, with 13 bases left between them. CDR3 DNA: TGTGCCAGCAGACCCCCCAAACTATCCTACGAGCAGTACTTC. Protein: CASRPPKLSYEQYF.

CDR3: CASSHLGTSGSSYEQYF. CDR3 DNA: TGCGCCAGCAGCCACCTAGGGACTAGCGGGAGCTCCTACGAGCAGTACTTC. This rearrangement joins TRBV4-1 to TRBJ2-7, with 14 positions matching TRBD2. Germline V lookup: CDR1 MGHRA, CDR2 YSYEKL. J was trimmed by 0 bases and V by 3 bases; bases with no gene match: 4. This CDR3 comprises 17 residues.

This chain links TRBV30 with TRBJ1-1, with D possibly TRBD1 on 5 matching bases. The CDR3 has 15 amino acids. Trimming took off 4 bases at V and 2 bases at J, with 17 bases between the two ends. Germline CDR1 reads GTSNPN; CDR2 reads SVGIG (reference sequence). The CDR3 here is CAWKLAGQANTEAFF. CDR3 DNA sequence: TGTGCCTGGAAGTTGGCAGGGCAGGCCAACACTGAAGCTTTCTTT.

With respect to this clone: Other nucleotide sequences from this sample produce the same CDR3. The chain employs TRBV9 and TRBJ2-3, with D hard to call. This CDR3 comprises 14 residues. The V end was cut by 0 bases, the J end by 0 bases, with 5 bases between. Germline V gene lookup returns CDR1 SGDLS and CDR2 YYNGEE. CDR3 in DNA: TGTGCCAGCAGCGTAGTTCAGAGCACAGATACGCAGTATTTT. It codes for CASSVVQSTDTQYF.

In the case of this clone: Different DNA sequences within this sample yield the same CDR3. The rearrangement links TRBV19 to TRBJ1-1; D might be TRBD1 (5 bases). CDR1 is LNHDA, CDR2 SQIVND, per germline (reference sequence). With 5 bases removed from V and 2 bases from J, the gap between germline ends came to 9 bases. This CDR3 comprises 13 residues. In nucleotides, the CDR3 is TGTGCCAGTAGTTCCGACAGAAACACTGAAGCTTTCTTT. It codes for CASSSDRNTEAFF. The whole variable domain, filled in from reference TRBV19 and TRBJ1-1, reads DGGITQSPKYLFRKEGQNVTLSCEQNLNHDAMYWYRQDPGQGLRLIYYSQIVNDFQKGDIAEGYSVSREKKESFPLTVTSAQKNPTAFYLCASSSDRNTEAFFGQGTRLTVV.

The chain joins TRBV5-5 to TRBJ2-3; D remains unclear. Trimming took off 0 bases at V and 2 bases at J, with 7 bases between the two ends. Germline loops: CDR1 SGHKS, CDR2 YYEKEE (reference sequence). CDR3 length: 14 amino acids. The CDR3 coding sequence is TGTGCCAGCAGCTTGGCGGTTCACACAGATACGCAGTATTTT. This translates into CASSLAVHTDTQYF.

The J gene is TRBJ2-7, the V gene TRBV9; 8 nucleotides line up with TRBD2. CDR3 length: 18 amino acids. The V segment lost 9 bases and the J segment 1 base; nucleotides outside the gene matches: 21. Germline CDR1 reads SGDLS; CDR2 reads YYNGEE. The CDR3 DNA sequence: TGTGCCACCCCAGCGACGGGACTAGTTGACCCGCAATCCTACGAGCAGTACTTC. It codes for CATPATGLVDPQSYEQYF.

The V gene is TRBV2, the J gene TRBJ2-7, with TRBD2 matching over 9 bases. With 3 bases clipped from V and 3 bases from J, the junction kept 3 bases outside the gene matches. CDR3 size: 14 residues. Germline CDR1 reads SNHLY; CDR2 reads FYNNEI. The DNA of the CDR3 is TGTGCCAGCAGTGATCTAGCGGGACTCTACGAGCAGTACTTC. Translated: CASSDLAGLYEQYF.